The 5 T cell receptor beta chains below all came from one sample that was sequenced in a study of T cell responses to AZD1222 COVID-19 vaccine. Generated by immunoSEQ multiplex PCR, the TCRdb table keeps only in-frame clones and is missing some. The table lists around 110,000 clones, roughly 87% of them singletons. Specimen: peripheral blood, collected on day 0 of AZD1222 vaccination. Receptors originate from an adult in good health.

V usage is TRBV4-1 and J usage is TRBJ1-2, with D hard to call. This CDR3 spans 12 amino acids. Trimming stripped 4 bases from V and 4 bases from J, with 7 bases between. The germline V gene encodes CDR1 MGHRA and CDR2 YSYEKL. The CDR3 DNA follows: TGCGCCAGCAGCCGGGGTAGCTATGGCTACACCTTC. Residues: CASSRGSYGYTF.

The chain recombines TRBV5-4 with TRBJ2-3; 11 bases are shared with TRBD2. The V segment lost 2 bases and the J segment 2 bases; nucleotides outside the gene matches: 7. Germline V CDR1 and CDR2: SGHNT, YYREEE (reference sequence). The CDR3 contains 17 residues. Written as DNA, the CDR3 is TGTGCCAGCAGCTTACCAGTAGCGGGGGGGCCCACAGATACGCAGTATTTT. The encoded protein is CASSLPVAGGPTDTQYF.

The V call is TRBV6-5, the J call TRBJ1-5, with TRBD1 matching over 7 bases. CDR3 length equals 15 residues. Germline V gene data show CDR1 as MNHEY and CDR2 as SVGAGI. The trim removed 6 bases at V and 0 bases at J, leaving 5 bases unmatched. CDR3 coding DNA: TGTGCCAGCAGCGCCGGGACAGTTAGCAATCAGCCCCAGCATTTT. Amino acids: CASSAGTVSNQPQHF.

The chain has TRBV2 and TRBJ2-7, with D hard to call. The CDR3 contains 15 residues. V gave up 5 bases and J gave up 4 bases, with 18 bases separating them. Germline V lookup: CDR1 SNHLY, CDR2 FYNNEI. CDR3 DNA sequence: TGTGCCAGCAGTCAACGCGACTCCGAGAGATACGAGCAGTACTTC. Protein: CASSQRDSERYEQYF.

DNA of the CDR3: TGTGCCAGCAGCCCGGGGGCACAAGAGACCCAGTACTTC. This encodes CASSPGAQETQYF. J is TRBJ2-5 and V is TRBV12-3 or TRBV12-4; D is possibly TRBD1 or TRBD2 (6 bases each). The CDR3 is made up of 13 amino acids. With 6 bases removed from V and 2 bases from J, the gap between germline ends came to 10 bases.